The rows below give T cell receptor beta chains drawn from one sample of a study of T-cell reconstitution after alpha-beta-depleted transplantation in children. TCRdb re-derived calls from the PCR reads in MiXCR, one entry per CDR3 protein. Here the sample spans nearly 200,000 distinct CDR3 sequences, approximately 6% being singletons. The sample was PBMCs, taken before TCRalphabeta/CD19-depleted stem cell transplant. The receptors here all came from a girl in the first two years of life with combined immunodeficiency, due to receive a stem cell transplant. Each CDR3 is given with its conserved first and last residue. A D gene is named only where the DNA matches it firmly. The size of a clone is reported for some rows only, either as once, few or many, or as a class for expanded clones.

CDR3nt	CDR3aa	abundance	d_gene	j_gene	v_gene
TGTGCCAGCAGTCCGGCAGGGGCTGAGACCCAGTACTTC	CASSPAGAETQYF	many	NA	TRBJ2-5	TRBV12-3/TRBV12-4
TGTGCCAGCAGTTACTTGCAGGGCTACGAGCAGTACTTC	CASSYLQGYEQYF	few	NA	TRBJ2-7	TRBV6-5
TGTGCCAGCAGCCAAGAGAACTGGGCAGATACGCAGTATTTT	CASSQENWADTQYF	many	NA	TRBJ2-3	TRBV3-1
TGTGTCAGCAGTTGGGACGGAAGCAATCAGGCCCAGCATTTT	CVSSWDGSNQAQHF	NA	NA	TRBJ1-5	TRBV6-5
TGCAGTGCTAGGATTGACAGGGACACTGAAGCTTTCTTT	CSARIDRDTEAFF	many	TRBD1	TRBJ1-1	TRBV20-1
TGCTGTGCCCCGAGCGGAGGGGCCATCCTTAATGAAAAACTGTTTTTT	CCAPSGGAILNEKLFF	NA	NA	TRBJ1-4	TRBV20-1
TGTGCCAGCAGCTTAAATTTCCGGCTAGCGGGAGGGCCCACAGATACGCAGTATTTT	CASSLNFRLAGGPTDTQYF	many	TRBD2	TRBJ2-3	TRBV7-9
TGTGCCAGCAGTCCGACTAGAATCAATGAGCAGTTCTTC	CASSPTRINEQFF	once	NA	TRBJ2-1	TRBV12-3/TRBV12-4
TGTGCCAGCAGTTTAATAGCGGGAGAGGGGACAGATACGCAGTATTTT	CASSLIAGEGTDTQYF	many	TRBD2	TRBJ2-3	TRBV28
TGTGCCAGCAGCTTAGGGCTGGGGCTGCACTTCACAGATACGCAGTATTTT	CASSLGLGLHFTDTQYF	many	NA	TRBJ2-3	TRBV7-2
TGTGCCAGCAGTTACAGGACAGCAGGTGCCTTCTACGAGCAGTACTTC	CASSYRTAGAFYEQYF	many	NA	TRBJ2-7	TRBV6-5
TGTGCCAGCAGCTCCCCGAGGACAGGCCCCTATGGCTACACCTTC	CASSSPRTGPYGYTF	NA	TRBD1	TRBJ1-2	TRBV5-6
TGTGCCAGCAGCCTGGGTCCTCGAGGCACTGAAGCTTTCTTT	CASSLGPRGTEAFF	many	NA	TRBJ1-1	TRBV12-3/TRBV12-4
TGTGCCAGCAGCCCAGGGACCCAGCCCCAGCATTTT	CASSPGTQPQHF	few	NA	TRBJ1-5	TRBV12-3/TRBV12-4
TGTGCCAGCAGCGCCGCGGGGAGATCGGAGACCCAGTACTTC	CASSAAGRSETQYF	many	NA	TRBJ2-5	TRBV9
TGCAGCGTTGAGGACCTACCGCGGGACAGTGGAAACACCATATATTTT	CSVEDLPRDSGNTIYF	many	TRBD1	TRBJ1-3	TRBV29-1
TGCAGCGTTGAAGATTCGAGACAGGGGACTAGCGGGTACTCCTACGAGCAGTACTTC	CSVEDSRQGTSGYSYEQYF	many	TRBD2	TRBJ2-7	TRBV29-1
TGCAGTGCTAGAGATTACAGGGGGCAATATTCAGGGGAGCTGTTTTTT	CSARDYRGQYSGELFF	many	TRBD1	TRBJ2-2	TRBV20-1
TGCAGTGCTAGCTCTCTGGACACCATATATTTT	CSASSLDTIYF	many	NA	TRBJ1-3	TRBV20-1
TGTGCCAGCAGCTTAGGGGGGGGGGCCTTCTATGAGCAGTTCTTC	CASSLGGGAFYEQFF	many	NA	TRBJ2-1	TRBV5-6
TGTGCCAGCAGTTTGCCTTGGGGGTATGGCTACACCTTC	CASSLPWGYGYTF	many	NA	TRBJ1-2	TRBV28
TGTGCCAGCAGCCTCGGACCCACTGGATACTCTGGGGCCAACGTCCTGACTTTC	CASSLGPTGYSGANVLTF	many	NA	TRBJ2-6	TRBV9
TGTGCCAGCCGCTGGGGTCGACGGAAGACCCAGTACTTC	CASRWGRRKTQYF	NA	NA	TRBJ2-5	TRBV28
TGTGCCAGCAGCTTCACCCCAACCTACGAGCAGTACTTC	CASSFTPTYEQYF	many	NA	TRBJ2-7	TRBV7-2
TGCAGTGCCGCACCCAGGAGAAGCGGAACGGATTCCTACGAGCAGTACTTC	CSAAPRRSGTDSYEQYF	few	NA	TRBJ2-7	TRBV20-1
TGTGCCAGCTTTGGGACACCAAATGCTTACACAGATACGCAGTATTTT	CASFGTPNAYTDTQYF	many	NA	TRBJ2-3	TRBV21-1
TGCAGTGCTAGGGCGCGGGACTACAATGAGCAGTTCTTC	CSARARDYNEQFF	many	NA	TRBJ2-1	TRBV20-1
TGCGCCAGCAGCCAAGTCTTACTAGCGGGGGGAAACATTCAGTACTTC	CASSQVLLAGGNIQYF	many	TRBD2	TRBJ2-4	TRBV4-1
TGCAGTGCTAGAGCCCCTTCGGAGTCGGGAGTTCCCGAGCAGTACTTC	CSARAPSESGVPEQYF	many	NA	TRBJ2-7	TRBV20-1
TGTGCCAGCAGCTGGGGACGGGACAGGACGAAGACCCAGTACTTC	CASSWGRDRTKTQYF	many	TRBD1	TRBJ2-5	TRBV7-8
TGTGCCAGCAGCCCAATCCAGGGCCCCTACGAGCAGTACTTC	CASSPIQGPYEQYF	NA	NA	TRBJ2-7	TRBV14
TGTGCCAGCAGCCCTGGGGGTGGGCAGTACTTC	CASSPGGGQYF	many	NA	TRBJ2-7	TRBV28
TGTGCCAGCAGTTTAGGACTTTCCCAAGAGACCCAGTACTTC	CASSLGLSQETQYF	many	NA	TRBJ2-5	TRBV12-3/TRBV12-4
TGTGCCAGCAGCCTGAACTCGTGGCAGTTCTTC	CASSLNSWQFF	NA	NA	TRBJ2-1	TRBV3-1
TGTGCCAGCAGCTTAGTCGGAAGAGTGGAGACCCAGTACTTC	CASSLVGRVETQYF	many	NA	TRBJ2-5	TRBV7-7
TGCAGTGCTAGACGCGTAGGGAACACTGAAGCTTTCTTT	CSARRVGNTEAFF	many	NA	TRBJ1-1	TRBV20-1
TGCAGTGCTAGAAGGCCGGGTGACAGGGCCTTCGGTCTCTACGAGCAGTACTTC	CSARRPGDRAFGLYEQYF	many	TRBD1	TRBJ2-7	TRBV20-1
TGTGCCAGCAGCCAAGATAACGATTTGGGTTACAATGAGCAGTTCTTC	CASSQDNDLGYNEQFF	many	NA	TRBJ2-1	TRBV3-1
TGTGCCAGCAGCTCGCTACTAGGTTCATTATTCAATGAGCAGTTCTTC	CASSSLLGSLFNEQFF	many	NA	TRBJ2-1	TRBV7-8
TGCGCCAGCAGCTTGGCTTTGAGTCGGGTCTACAATGAGCAGTTCTTC	CASSLALSRVYNEQFF	many	NA	TRBJ2-1	TRBV5-1
TGTGCCAGCAGCCCTAGGGCCCTAGCCGACGAGCAGTACTTC	CASSPRALADEQYF	few	NA	TRBJ2-7	TRBV7-2
TGTGCCAGCAGCATGGGACTAGCCTACAATGAGCAGTTCTTC	CASSMGLAYNEQFF	many	TRBD2	TRBJ2-1	TRBV12-3/TRBV12-4
TGCAGCGTTGTGGATAACCACTCCTACGAGCAGTACTTC	CSVVDNHSYEQYF	many	NA	TRBJ2-7	TRBV29-1
TGTGCCAGCAGCTTAGAGGGAAGGGGGGTTATCAATGAGCAGTTCTTC	CASSLEGRGVINEQFF	many	NA	TRBJ2-1	TRBV7-2
TGTGCCAGCAGCCTCGGGACTAGCGGGAGGGAAATCTACAATGAGCAGTTCTTC	CASSLGTSGREIYNEQFF	many	TRBD2	TRBJ2-1	TRBV9
TGTGCCAGCAGCGACCGACAGGGGAGCACAGATACGCAGTATTTT	CASSDRQGSTDTQYF	NA	TRBD1	TRBJ2-3	TRBV7-6
TGTGCCAGCAGCGCCCGATACGAGCAGTACTTC	CASSARYEQYF	NA	NA	TRBJ2-7	TRBV7-9
TGTGCCAGCAGCGTTAGCGGGAGGTACAATGAGCAGTTCTTC	CASSVSGRYNEQFF	many	TRBD2	TRBJ2-1	TRBV7-3
TGTGCCAGCTCATTGCAGGGGGCGCGGACTGAAGCTTTCTTT	CASSLQGARTEAFF	few	TRBD1	TRBJ1-1	TRBV18
TGTGCCAGCAGCTTGTTTGCGGGAACCACAGATACGCAGTATTTT	CASSLFAGTTDTQYF	many	NA	TRBJ2-3	TRBV5-5
TGCGCCAGCAGCAAGGGACAGGGACGCACAGATACGCAGTATTTT	CASSKGQGRTDTQYF	many	TRBD1	TRBJ2-3	TRBV5-1